The rows below give T cell receptor beta chains drawn from one sample of a study of blood T cells in healthy people across ages. MiXCR was run by TCRdb on the 5' RACE reads, yielding one entry per CDR3 protein. This sample carries roughly 1.9 million distinct CDR3 sequences, around 42% of them seen once, and the ten largest clones take around 23%. Material: blood. These receptors were collected from a human donor in good health. Both conserved end residues are part of each CDR3. Fields, in order: J gene, D gene, clone size, V gene, CDR3 protein, CDR3 DNA. The D gene is left open where the match is weak. Some rows mark clone size as missing; the rest say once, few, many or name a class of expanded clone.

J gene: TRBJ2-2
D gene: TRBD2
clone size: -
V gene: TRBV6-6
CDR3 protein: CASRRGVNTGELFF
CDR3 DNA: TGTGCCAGCAGGCGGGGGGTCAACACCGGGGAGCTGTTTTTT

J gene: TRBJ1-5
D gene: -
clone size: -
V gene: TRBV10-3
CDR3 protein: CAIRTPPANSNQPQHF
CDR3 DNA: TGTGCCATCAGGACTCCCCCCGCGAATAGCAATCAGCCCCAGCATTTT

J gene: TRBJ2-7
D gene: -
clone size: -
V gene: TRBV20-1
CDR3 protein: CSASGAPYLYEQYF
CDR3 DNA: TGCAGTGCTAGTGGGGCCCCATACCTCTACGAGCAGTACTTC

J gene: TRBJ2-4
D gene: TRBD1
clone size: few
V gene: TRBV5-1
CDR3 protein: CASSLRTGQGKNIQYF
CDR3 DNA: TGCGCCAGCAGCTTGAGAACCGGACAGGGGAAAAACATTCAGTACTTC

J gene: TRBJ2-7
D gene: -
clone size: few
V gene: TRBV9
CDR3 protein: CASSVGTVKDEQYF
CDR3 DNA: TGTGCCAGCAGCGTGGGGACTGTAAAGGACGAGCAGTACTTC

J gene: TRBJ1-5
D gene: TRBD1
clone size: few
V gene: TRBV6-5
CDR3 protein: CASSYSMGTVFYSNQPQHF
CDR3 DNA: TGTGCCAGCAGTTACTCGATGGGGACAGTCTTTTATAGCAATCAGCCCCAGCATTTT

J gene: TRBJ2-3
D gene: -
clone size: few
V gene: TRBV5-8
CDR3 protein: CASSFSGIPTDTQYF
CDR3 DNA: TGTGCCAGCAGTTTTTCGGGAATCCCCACAGATACGCAGTATTTT

J gene: TRBJ1-2
D gene: -
clone size: few
V gene: TRBV29-1
CDR3 protein: CSVEETRGYTF
CDR3 DNA: TGCAGCGTTGAAGAGACCCGCGGCTACACCTTC

J gene: TRBJ2-5
D gene: -
clone size: few
V gene: TRBV15
CDR3 protein: CATSRDFRGLRDQETQYF
CDR3 DNA: TGTGCCACCAGCAGAGATTTCCGAGGGCTCCGGGACCAAGAGACCCAGTACTTC

J gene: TRBJ2-3
D gene: -
clone size: -
V gene: TRBV9
CDR3 protein: CVSSDRTSTDTQYF
CDR3 DNA: TGTGTCAGCAGCGACCGAACTAGCACAGATACGCAGTATTTT

J gene: TRBJ2-7
D gene: TRBD1
clone size: -
V gene: TRBV20-1
CDR3 protein: CSARGQGLNEQYF
CDR3 DNA: TGCAGTGCTAGGGGACAGGGGTTGAACGAGCAGTACTTC

J gene: TRBJ2-3
D gene: -
clone size: -
V gene: TRBV6-6
CDR3 protein: CASKLRGSDTQYF
CDR3 DNA: TGTGCCAGCAAGCTAAGGGGCTCAGATACGCAGTATTTT

J gene: TRBJ2-1
D gene: -
clone size: -
V gene: TRBV6-5
CDR3 protein: CASSYLPPGGESSYNEQFF
CDR3 DNA: TGTGCCAGCAGTTACCTCCCCCCTGGCGGTGAAAGCTCCTACAATGAGCAGTTCTTC

J gene: TRBJ2-3
D gene: TRBD2
clone size: once
V gene: TRBV11-2
CDR3 protein: CASSPQRGGLADTQYF
CDR3 DNA: TGTGCCAGCAGCCCGCAGCGGGGGGGCCTCGCAGATACGCAGTATTTT

J gene: TRBJ1-2
D gene: -
clone size: few
V gene: TRBV15
CDR3 protein: CATSSPPGAGYYGYTF
CDR3 DNA: TGTGCCACCAGCAGCCCCCCGGGAGCGGGCTACTATGGCTACACCTTC

J gene: TRBJ2-1
D gene: TRBD2
clone size: -
V gene: TRBV5-1
CDR3 protein: CASSLPGTSGLNEQFF
CDR3 DNA: TGCGCCAGCAGCTTGCCCGGGACTAGCGGGCTCAATGAGCAGTTCTTC

J gene: TRBJ1-1
D gene: -
clone size: -
V gene: TRBV4-2
CDR3 protein: CASSPRDGNTEAFF
CDR3 DNA: TGTGCCAGCAGCCCCCGGGACGGTAACACTGAAGCTTTCTTT

J gene: TRBJ1-4
D gene: -
clone size: few
V gene: TRBV12-3/TRBV12-4
CDR3 protein: CASSLLGLSEKLFF
CDR3 DNA: TGTGCCAGCAGTTTACTAGGACTGTCTGAAAAACTGTTTTTT

J gene: TRBJ1-2
D gene: TRBD1
clone size: -
V gene: TRBV5-1
CDR3 protein: CASSSLQGLGFGYTF
CDR3 DNA: TGCGCCAGCAGCTCCCTACAGGGGCTGGGCTTTGGCTACACCTTC

J gene: TRBJ2-1
D gene: TRBD2
clone size: -
V gene: TRBV13
CDR3 protein: CANSPWTSGLGNEQFF
CDR3 DNA: TGTGCCAACAGCCCTTGGACTAGCGGGCTGGGGAATGAGCAGTTCTTC

J gene: TRBJ2-7
D gene: TRBD2
clone size: few
V gene: TRBV5-1
CDR3 protein: CASSISGAPYEQYF
CDR3 DNA: TGCGCCAGCAGCATTAGCGGGGCCCCCTACGAGCAGTACTTC

J gene: TRBJ1-2
D gene: -
clone size: few
V gene: TRBV28
CDR3 protein: CASSLRLSALNYGYTF
CDR3 DNA: TGTGCCAGCAGTTTAAGACTGTCGGCCCTTAACTATGGCTACACCTTC

J gene: TRBJ2-7
D gene: TRBD2
clone size: few
V gene: TRBV6-6
CDR3 protein: CASMSGGRNSYEQYF
CDR3 DNA: TGTGCCAGCATGAGCGGGGGTAGGAACTCCTACGAGCAGTACTTC

J gene: TRBJ1-4
D gene: -
clone size: -
V gene: TRBV4-3
CDR3 protein: CASSQDWRGDLNEKLFF
CDR3 DNA: TGCGCCAGCAGCCAAGATTGGCGGGGGGACTTGAATGAAAAACTGTTTTTT

J gene: TRBJ2-1
D gene: -
clone size: few
V gene: TRBV24-1
CDR3 protein: CATSDPGGPGNEQFF
CDR3 DNA: TGTGCCACCAGTGACCCGGGGGGCCCGGGCAATGAGCAGTTCTTC

J gene: TRBJ2-7
D gene: -
clone size: few
V gene: TRBV28
CDR3 protein: CASSLLRNNEQYF
CDR3 DNA: TGTGCCAGCAGTTTACTCAGAAACAATGAGCAGTACTTC

J gene: TRBJ1-6
D gene: TRBD1
clone size: few
V gene: TRBV5-1
CDR3 protein: CASRRTTGEGIALHF
CDR3 DNA: TGCGCCAGCAGGCGTACGACAGGGGAGGGTATAGCCCTCCACTTT

J gene: TRBJ2-1
D gene: TRBD1
clone size: few
V gene: TRBV5-1
CDR3 protein: CASSWGQGPLSYNEQFF
CDR3 DNA: TGCGCCAGCAGCTGGGGACAGGGACCCCTCTCCTACAATGAGCAGTTCTTC

J gene: TRBJ2-3
D gene: -
clone size: many
V gene: TRBV7-2
CDR3 protein: CASSRNRDNKQYF
CDR3 DNA: TGTGCCAGCAGCCGCAACCGGGACAATAAGCAGTATTTT

J gene: TRBJ2-3
D gene: TRBD1
clone size: -
V gene: TRBV20-1
CDR3 protein: CSATSGQGATDTQYF
CDR3 DNA: TGCAGTGCTACCTCGGGACAGGGGGCAACAGACACGCAGTATTTT

J gene: TRBJ2-5
D gene: -
clone size: few
V gene: TRBV5-6
CDR3 protein: CASSLDTGLGETQYF
CDR3 DNA: TGTGCCAGCAGCTTGGACACAGGGTTAGGGGAGACCCAGTACTTC

J gene: TRBJ1-1
D gene: -
clone size: -
V gene: TRBV20-1
CDR3 protein: CSARGPKGLGTEAFF
CDR3 DNA: TGCAGTGCTAGGGGGCCGAAGGGCCTGGGCACTGAAGCTTTCTTT

J gene: TRBJ2-3
D gene: -
clone size: many
V gene: TRBV28
CDR3 protein: CASSSMMWDTQYF
CDR3 DNA: TGTGCCAGCAGCTCAATGATGTGGGATACGCAGTATTTT

J gene: TRBJ2-7
D gene: -
clone size: few
V gene: TRBV10-3
CDR3 protein: CATLEGDEQYF
CDR3 DNA: TGTGCCACACTGGAGGGTGACGAGCAGTACTTC

J gene: TRBJ2-3
D gene: TRBD1
clone size: -
V gene: TRBV5-1
CDR3 protein: CATRQGRGDTQYF
CDR3 DNA: TGCGCCACGAGACAGGGTCGGGGAGATACGCAGTATTTT

J gene: TRBJ2-7
D gene: -
clone size: -
V gene: TRBV7-2
CDR3 protein: CASSLVGRGATYEQYF
CDR3 DNA: TGTGCCAGCAGCTTAGTAGGTCGAGGGGCTACCTACGAGCAGTACTTC

J gene: TRBJ2-1
D gene: -
clone size: -
V gene: TRBV20-1
CDR3 protein: CSARQQLLGTYNEQFF
CDR3 DNA: TGCAGTGCTAGACAACAACTATTAGGGACGTACAATGAGCAGTTCTTC

J gene: TRBJ1-2
D gene: TRBD1
clone size: -
V gene: TRBV12-3/TRBV12-4
CDR3 protein: CASQGGQGRRGYTF
CDR3 DNA: TGTGCCAGCCAGGGGGGACAGGGGCGCCGTGGCTACACCTTC

J gene: TRBJ2-1
D gene: TRBD2
clone size: many
V gene: TRBV7-2
CDR3 protein: CASSLASGGAYNEQFF
CDR3 DNA: TGTGCCAGCAGCTTAGCCAGCGGGGGGGCCTACAATGAGCAGTTCTTC

J gene: TRBJ2-7
D gene: -
clone size: few
V gene: TRBV18
CDR3 protein: CASSPVKMDQYEQYF
CDR3 DNA: TGTGCCAGCTCACCAGTCAAAATGGACCAATACGAGCAGTACTTC